Shown below are 30 T cell receptor beta chains from a single sample sequenced in a study of blood T cells in healthy people across ages. For the second PCR, which ran for about 6 to 11 cycles, a sample-barcoded 5' primer and a J-beta primer mix were used. Each CDR3 protein gets one entry after TCRdb re-called the 5' RACE reads with MiXCR. The sample has 1.4 million to 1.5 million distinct CDR3 sequences; roughly 40% are singletons. The sequencing sample was made of blood. The origin of the receptors is a woman aged 18-29 years in good health.

V gene TRBV6-5 combines with J gene TRBJ1-3; unclear D gene. Between the trimmed V and J ends, which lost 8 bases and 4 bases, there was a span of 15 bases. The CDR3 is made up of 14 amino acids. Germline lookup yields CDR1 MNHEY and CDR2 SVGAGI. The CDR3 DNA reads TGTGCCAGCGGACGAACAGAAGGAGGAAACACCATATATTTT. It translates to CASGRTEGGNTIYF.

This clonotype was seen a few times. V gene TRBV4-1 combines with J gene TRBJ1-2, with D tentatively TRBD1 (5 bases). The CDR3 is 13 amino acids. CDR1 and CDR2 from the germline V gene are MGHRA and YSYEKL. Trimming pared 1 base from V and 6 bases from J, leaving 9 bases between. CDR3 amino acids: CASSQGTMDGYTF. The CDR3 DNA is TGCGCCAGCAGCCAAGGGACAATGGATGGCTACACCTTC.

The chain links TRBV6-5 to TRBJ2-3; 8 bases agree with TRBD2. The CDR3 spans 19 residues. Trimming at V came to 0 bases and at J to 4 bases, leaving 15 bases not matched to a gene. Germline loops: CDR1 MNHEY, CDR2 SVGAGI. The CDR3 loop reads CASSYSIVGTSPPPDTQYF. CDR3 coding DNA: TGTGCCAGCAGTTACTCGATAGTTGGGACTAGTCCCCCCCCAGATACGCAGTATTTT.

This clonotype has only a few counts. The chain is built from TRBV5-6 and TRBJ2-7; D uncertain. V was trimmed by 0 bases and J by 3 bases, leaving 13 bases between them. This CDR3 spans 15 amino acids. Germline CDR1 SGHDT, CDR2 YYEEEE. The CDR3 region is CASSLGPTTHYEQYF. CDR3 nucleotide sequence: TGTGCCAGCAGCTTGGGGCCGACAACGCACTACGAGCAGTACTTC.

V usage is TRBV5-1 and J usage is TRBJ2-5; TRBD2 matches at 9 bases. The DNA matches TRBJ2-7 better at its end, which makes the J call doubtful. CDR1 SGHRS and CDR2 YFSETQ come from the germline V gene. The CDR3 has 13 amino acids. CDR3 nucleotide sequence: TGCGCCAGCGCCCCGACTAGCGGTGACGAGCAGTACTTC. Its protein product is CASAPTSGDEQYF.

This clonotype was counted a single time. The genes are TRBV11-2 and TRBJ2-3; 12 bases map to TRBD2. V gave up 5 bases and J gave up 5 bases; unmatched junction bases: 14. There are 18 residues in the CDR3. Germline CDR1 and CDR2: SGHAT and FQNNGV. CDR3 sequence (DNA): TGTGCCAGCAGCCGTACTAGCGGGGGGAACCTTTTGAAAGATACGCAGTATTTT. It specifies CASSRTSGGNLLKDTQYF.

V and J are TRBV7-9 and TRBJ2-1; 11 bases line up with TRBD2. The CDR3 has 14 amino acids. Germline CDR1 is SEHNR and CDR2 is FQNEAQ (reference sequence). V dropped 6 bases and J dropped 13; count of bases not matched to a gene: 11. The CDR3 here is CASSLLAGEETQFF. CDR3 in DNA: TGTGCCAGCAGTCTACTAGCGGGGGAAGAGACCCAGTTCTTC.

This clonotype has at least ten counts. This may be a read error, as it is one base from a much larger clone. This rearrangement joins TRBV5-1 to TRBJ2-1; D is unresolved. Near its end, the DNA agrees better with TRBJ2-7, so the J call may be wrong. CDR1 is SGHRS, CDR2 YFSETQ, per germline. The CDR3 has 14 residues. CDR3 protein: CASGPPENYNEQYF. In nucleotides, the CDR3 is TGCGCCAGCGGCCCCCCAGAAAACTACAATGAGCAGTACTTC.

This clonotype was counted a few times. The chain employs TRBV28 and TRBJ2-5; 9 bases agree with TRBD1. Germline assignment: CDR1 MDHEN and CDR2 SYDVKM. V lost 9 bases, J lost 11 bases, and 16 bases stayed unmatched. This CDR3 contains 14 residues. CDR3 amino acids: CASNPGQGVGEQYF. Here the CDR3 DNA reads TGTGCCAGTAACCCGGGACAGGGAGTAGGGGAGCAGTACTTC. The variable domain in full, completed from reference TRBV28 and TRBJ2-5, reads DVKVTQSSRYLVKRTGEKVFLECVQDMDHENMFWYRQDPGLGLRLIYFSYDVKMKEKGDIPEGYSVSREKKERFSLILESASTNQTSMYLCASNPGQGVGEQYFGPGTRLLVL.

The chain links TRBV6-6 to TRBJ2-3; 7 bases line up with TRBD1. V gave up 5 bases and J gave up 4 bases; unmatched junction bases: 6. CDR3 length: 14 residues. The germline V gene has CDR1 MNHNY and CDR2 SVGAGI (reference sequence). DNA for the CDR3: TGTGCCAGCAGTAATCACAGGGGCCCAGATACGCAGTATTTT. Its protein is CASSNHRGPDTQYF.

V usage is TRBV24-1 and J usage is TRBJ1-2; D possibly corresponds to TRBD1 (5 bases). Trimming removed 3 bases at V and 5 bases at J, with 12 bases between. Germline loops: CDR1 KGHDR, CDR2 SFDVKD. The CDR3 is made up of 14 amino acids. The CDR3 here is CATSDPGIPYGYTF. Written as DNA, the CDR3 is TGTGCCACCAGTGATCCAGGGATACCATATGGCTACACCTTC.

This chain connects TRBV28 to TRBJ2-3, with D possibly TRBD1 on 7 matching bases. V was clipped by 5 bases and J by 2 bases, with 14 bases between them. Germline V CDR1 and CDR2: MDHEN, SYDVKM. CDR3 length: 15 amino acids. This CDR3 reads CASSPGDRDTDTQYF. As DNA, the CDR3 is TGTGCCAGCAGTCCGGGGGACAGAGACACAGATACGCAGTATTTT. Looking up the rest from reference TRBV28 and TRBJ2-3 gives the full variable domain: DVKVTQSSRYLVKRTGEKVFLECVQDMDHENMFWYRQDPGLGLRLIYFSYDVKMKEKGDIPEGYSVSREKKERFSLILESASTNQTSMYLCASSPGDRDTDTQYFGPGTRLTVL.

This chain connects TRBV2 to TRBJ2-3, with 8 bases lining up with TRBD2. This CDR3 region has 15 residues. Germline values: CDR1 SNHLY, CDR2 FYNNEI. Trimming took 4 bases from V and 3 from J; bases not matched to a gene: 6. The CDR3 coding sequence is TGTGCCAGCAGTGCAGCGGGAGTAGGAACAGATACGCAGTATTTT. It specifies CASSAAGVGTDTQYF.

Notes on this clonotype: A read error may be the cause here, since a much bigger clone is one base away. The gene calls are TRBV2 and TRBJ2-7; the D is unclear. With 7 bases removed from V and 3 bases from J, the gap between germline ends came to 4 bases. This CDR3 is built from 10 residues. CDR1 is SNHLY and CDR2 is FYNNEI in the germline V gene. The CDR3 DNA sequence: TGTGCCAGCACCCTCTACGAGCAGTACTTC. Translating gives CASTLYEQYF.

The rearrangement joins TRBV28 to TRBJ1-6; D might be TRBD1 (5 bases). This CDR3 comprises 15 residues. Germline V gene data show CDR1 as MDHEN and CDR2 as SYDVKM. The V end was cut by 8 bases, the J end by 0 bases, with 11 bases between. The CDR3 DNA is TGTGCCAGCTCTGGGGGGATCTCCTATAATTCACCCCTCCACTTT. Its translation is CASSGGISYNSPLHF.

The rearrangement joins TRBV6-1 to TRBJ2-7; D remains unclear. Germline V gene lookup returns CDR1 MNHNS and CDR2 SASEGT. CDR3 length: 14 residues. V was pared by 2 bases and J by 4 bases, with 12 bases between. The CDR3 reads CASSEPSHSYEQYF. The CDR3 bases are TGTGCCAGCAGTGAACCGTCGCACTCTTACGAGCAGTACTTC.

This chain uses TRBV29-1 with TRBJ2-1; D perhaps matches TRBD1 (6 bases). In germline, CDR1 is SQVTM, CDR2 ANQGSEA. CDR3 length: 14 amino acids. With 1 base removed from V and 6 bases from J, the gap between germline ends came to 13 bases. The CDR3 region has the DNA TGCAGCGTTGAAGGAATGGACAGACTCAATGAGCAGTTCTTC. This translates into CSVEGMDRLNEQFF.

The CDR3 here is CASSNGQPLAEAFF. The CDR3 nucleotides read TGTGCCAGCAGCAACGGACAGCCCCTAGCTGAAGCTTTCTTT. The rearrangement joins TRBV7-9 to TRBJ1-1; TRBD1 might be the D (6 bases). Trimming stripped 5 bases from V and 6 bases from J, with 16 bases between. Germline V CDR1 and CDR2: SEHNR, FQNEAQ (reference sequence). CDR3 length: 14 amino acids.

The CDR3 sequence: CSARDQGGRIEDTQYF. The CDR3 nucleotides read TGCAGTGCTAGAGATCAGGGCGGGAGGATCGAAGATACGCAGTATTTT. The genes are TRBV20-1 and TRBJ2-3; 8 nucleotides line up with TRBD2. CDR1 and CDR2 (germline): DFQATT, SNEGSKA (reference sequence). CDR3 size: 16 residues. The V gene end was trimmed by 0 bases and the J gene end by 5 bases; junction bases not matched to a gene: 10.

This clonotype has only a few counts. The rearrangement uses TRBV29-1 and TRBJ1-1, with TRBD1 as a possible D gene (5 bases). Trimming took 4 bases from V and 1 from J, leaving 10 bases between them. CDR1 and CDR2 from the germline V gene are SQVTM and ANQGSEA. This CDR3 region has 13 residues. The DNA for the CDR3 is TGCAGCGTTGGCGGAAGGGGGAACACTGAAGCTTTCTTT. Residues: CSVGGRGNTEAFF.

A few counts support this clonotype. The chain combines TRBV5-5 with TRBJ2-3, with D unclear. Germline V gene sequence: CDR1 SGHKS, CDR2 YYEKEE (reference sequence). With 8 bases removed from V and 6 bases from J, the gap between germline ends came to 19 bases. The CDR3 consists of 14 residues. CDR3 amino acids: CASSPRPAWDTQYF. The CDR3 DNA reads TGTGCCAGTAGCCCCCGCCCGGCTTGGGATACGCAGTATTTT.

This chain uses TRBV2 with TRBJ2-5; 14 bases agree with TRBD2. With 6 bases clipped from V and 5 bases from J, the junction kept 8 bases outside the gene matches. The germline gives CDR1 SNHLY, CDR2 FYNNEI. This CDR3 spans 16 amino acids. The CDR3 DNA follows: TGTGCCAGCAGGGCCGGGACTAGCGGGAGTCGGGAGACCCAGTACTTC. Its protein is CASRAGTSGSRETQYF.

Only a few counts were recorded for this clonotype. The chain is built from TRBV3-1 and TRBJ2-1, with D unclear. In germline, CDR1 is LGHDT, CDR2 YNNKEL (reference sequence). The CDR3 length is 13 residues. The germline V and J ends were trimmed by 5 bases and 6 bases, with 11 bases remaining between them. The CDR3 is CASSSISVNEQFF. The DNA for the CDR3 is TGTGCCAGCAGCTCCATCAGCGTCAATGAGCAGTTCTTC.

The rearrangement joins TRBV24-1 to TRBJ2-5, with unresolved D. Between the trimmed V and J ends, which lost 0 bases and 0 bases, there was a span of 7 bases. The germline V gene has CDR1 KGHDR and CDR2 SFDVKD. The CDR3 has 15 amino acids. The CDR3 loop reads CATSDLQTDQETQYF. The CDR3 nucleotides are TGTGCCACCAGTGATTTGCAAACAGACCAAGAGACCCAGTACTTC.

This clonotype occurred a few times. V and J are TRBV10-3 and TRBJ2-3; 11 bases are a match to TRBD2. V lost 2 bases, J lost 1 base, and 8 bases stayed unmatched. In germline, CDR1 is ENHRY, CDR2 SYGVKD. The CDR3 consists of 18 residues. The CDR3 region has the DNA TGTGCCATCAGTGAGCCCTTGGGACTAGCGGAGGGCACAGATACGCAGTATTTT. This encodes CAISEPLGLAEGTDTQYF.

In this sample, this clonotype turned up a few times. The chain is built from TRBV10-3 and TRBJ2-7; D gene ambiguous. Germline CDR1 reads ENHRY; CDR2 reads SYGVKD. V was trimmed by 0 bases and J by 6 bases, leaving 21 bases between them. CDR3 length: 17 residues. CDR3 loop: CAISESFSASTSTEQYF. In DNA, the CDR3 is TGTGCCATCAGTGAGTCTTTTTCGGCCTCGACGAGTACCGAGCAGTACTTC.

This clonotype has at least ten counts. J is TRBJ2-1 and V is TRBV11-2; a weak D match, TRBD2 (5 bases). There are 11 residues in the CDR3. In germline, CDR1 is SGHAT, CDR2 FQNNGV. Trimming left V 3 bases short and J 9 bases short, with 6 bases between. In DNA form, the CDR3 reads TGTGCCAGCAGCTTCGAGGGTGAGCAGTTCTTC. Translated: CASSFEGEQFF.

The chain recombines TRBV6-5 with TRBJ2-5; the D gene could be TRBD1 or TRBD2 (5 bases each). CDR1 MNHEY and CDR2 SVGAGI come from the germline V gene. Trimming stripped 0 bases from V and 0 bases from J, with 11 bases between. CDR3 length: 16 residues. The CDR3 sequence: CASSYSRGAHQETQYF. DNA for the CDR3: TGTGCCAGCAGTTACTCGAGAGGGGCCCACCAAGAGACCCAGTACTTC.

The rearrangement uses TRBV7-4 and TRBJ2-4, with a weak D call TRBD1 (6 bases). Trimming took 5 bases from V and 9 from J, leaving 17 bases between them. The CDR3 extends over 14 amino acids. Germline-derived CDR1 and CDR2 are SGHVT and SQSDAQ. The CDR3 nucleotides are TGTGCCAGCAGCCGCGCTAGGGGCAGGGGCATTCAGTACTTC. Its translation is CASSRARGRGIQYF.

The genes are TRBV5-1 and TRBJ2-5, with TRBD1 identical over 8 bases. The junction had 10 bases not matched to a gene; V was cut back by 4 bases and J by 5 bases. CDR1 is SGHRS and CDR2 is YFSETQ in the germline V gene. CDR3 length: 15 amino acids. The CDR3 region is CASSPPTGVGETQYF. Here the CDR3 DNA reads TGCGCCAGCAGCCCCCCGACAGGGGTTGGGGAGACCCAGTACTTC.